These 25 T cell receptor beta chains share one sample of origin, sequenced in a study of shared clonotypes between healthy human individuals. Generated by immunoSEQ multiplex PCR, the TCRdb table keeps only in-frame clones and is missing some. This sample carries hundreds of thousands of clones, around 78% of them seen once, and the ten largest clones take 1.5% to 2%. Sample: memory CD4+ T cells sorted from blood. The subset here: CD45RA-negative fraction. The receptors here all came from a woman between 25 and 40 years old in good health.

The chain has TRBV28 and TRBJ2-7; tentatively, D is TRBD1 (6 bases). Germline V gene data show CDR1 as MDHEN and CDR2 as SYDVKM. V lost 10 bases and J 1 base, leaving 11 bases between the germline ends. CDR3 length equals 12 residues. CDR3: CATTTGSYEQYF. The DNA for the CDR3 is TGTGCCACTACTACAGGGTCCTACGAGCAGTACTTC.

This chain links TRBV18 with TRBJ2-7; D is uncertain. The V gene's germline CDR1 is KGHSH and CDR2 LQKENI. CDR3 size: 15 residues. With 2 bases removed from V and 2 bases from J, the gap between germline ends came to 13 bases. Here the CDR3 DNA reads TGTGCCAGCTCACCAATTGTCAGATCGACCTACGAGCAGTACTTC. Translation gives CASSPIVRSTYEQYF.

This chain joins TRBV2 and TRBJ2-5, with 8 bases fitting TRBD1. The DNA end favors TRBJ2-7, so the J call may be wrong. CDR3 length: 14 amino acids. In germline, CDR1 is SNHLY, CDR2 FYNNEI. This CDR3 is CASSEDRAPYEQYF. CDR3 sequence (DNA): TGTGCCAGCAGTGAGGACAGGGCCCCCTACGAGCAGTACTTC.

This clone was detected many times. The chain uses TRBV6-6 and TRBJ1-5; 8 bases are a match to TRBD1. This CDR3 is built from 15 residues. Germline CDR1 MNHNY, CDR2 SVGAGI (reference sequence). V shed 6 bases and J 2 bases; nucleotides not matched to a gene: 6. The CDR3 coding sequence is TGTGCCAGCAGCCCCAGGGGGCGCGGCAATCAGCCCCAGCATTTT. This translates into CASSPRGRGNQPQHF.

The rearrangement uses TRBV5-1 and TRBJ2-7; D is uncertain. Germline lookup yields CDR1 SGHRS and CDR2 YFSETQ. V lost 4 bases and J lost 4, with 18 bases in between. CDR3 size: 15 residues. CDR3 amino acids: CASSPAAGAKYEQYF. The CDR3 region has the DNA TGCGCCAGCAGCCCCGCGGCAGGAGCAAAATACGAGCAGTACTTC.

The rearrangement joins TRBV10-2 to TRBJ2-5; 9 bases are a match to TRBD2. This CDR3 has 13 amino acids. V trimming: 4 bases; J trimming: 5 bases; junction bases outside the gene matches: 2. Germline lookup yields CDR1 WSHSY and CDR2 SAAADI. The CDR3 loop reads CASSGSGGETQYF. In DNA, the CDR3 is TGCGCCAGCAGTGGCAGCGGGGGGGAGACCCAGTACTTC.

The chain joins TRBV9 to TRBJ2-2; D is ambiguous. Germline assignment: CDR1 SGDLS and CDR2 YYNGEE. The CDR3 runs to 13 residues. Trimming pared 7 bases from V and 8 bases from J, leaving 15 bases between. CDR3 loop: CASGPWKIGELFF. The CDR3 coding sequence is TGTGCCAGCGGGCCCTGGAAAATAGGGGAGCTGTTTTTT.

This clone was counted at least ten times. The chain couples TRBV10-2 to TRBJ1-2; D not resolved. The germline V gene has CDR1 WSHSY and CDR2 SAAADI. This CDR3 has 12 amino acids. V was cut by 4 bases and J by 7 bases, with 10 bases left in between. CDR3 coding DNA: TGCGCCAGCAGTGCCCCGCAGCTTGGCTACACCTTC. It specifies CASSAPQLGYTF.

This chain uses TRBV27 with TRBJ2-2; weak D call: TRBD1 (6 bases). V gave up 1 base and J gave up 1 base, with 10 bases separating them. The germline V gene encodes CDR1 MNHEY and CDR2 SMNVEV (reference sequence). The length of the CDR3 is 16 residues. The CDR3 region is CASSLLATGNTGELFF. The CDR3 nucleotides read TGTGCCAGCAGTTTATTAGCGACAGGGAACACCGGGGAGCTGTTTTTT.

In this sample, this clone turned up once. V and J are TRBV7-9 and TRBJ1-1; D not certain. Trimming stripped 2 bases from V and 0 bases from J, with 10 bases between. Germline CDR1 and CDR2: SEHNR and FQNEAQ (reference sequence). This CDR3 region has 15 residues. The CDR3 loop reads CASSLFTAMNTEAFF. The CDR3 DNA reads as TGTGCCAGCAGCTTATTCACAGCCATGAACACTGAAGCTTTCTTT.

The chain is built from TRBV6-1 and TRBJ1-2; D is undetermined. The CDR3 sequence is 15 residues long. The germline gives CDR1 MNHNS, CDR2 SASEGT. Trimming took off 0 bases at V and 3 bases at J, with 11 bases between the two ends. CDR3 sequence: CASSEAVGSYYGYTF. As DNA, the CDR3 is TGTGCCAGCAGTGAAGCGGTGGGGAGTTACTATGGCTACACCTTC.

The chain carries TRBV2 and TRBJ2-3; D remains ambiguous. The CDR3 is 12 residues long. The V end was cut by 5 bases, the J end by 6 bases, with 9 bases between. The germline V gene encodes CDR1 SNHLY and CDR2 FYNNEI. The CDR3 region is CASSLTWDTQYF. The CDR3 nucleotides are TGTGCCAGCAGTCTTACTTGGGATACGCAGTATTTT.

This rearrangement joins TRBV5-4 to TRBJ2-7; TRBD1 aligns across 8 bases. Germline loops: CDR1 SGHNT, CDR2 YYREEE (reference sequence). The CDR3 is 14 amino acids. With 4 bases clipped from V and 4 bases from J, the junction kept 7 bases outside the gene matches. Here the CDR3 reads CASSMTGAAYEQYF. The CDR3 DNA reads as TGTGCCAGCAGCATGACAGGGGCGGCTTACGAGCAGTACTTC.

The V and J genes are TRBV5-1 and TRBJ2-1; TRBD2 aligns across 7 bases. Looked up from germline, CDR1 is SGHRS and CDR2 is YFSETQ. V lost 3 bases to trimming and J lost 8 bases; unmatched junction nucleotides: 11. The CDR3 runs 15 residues. CDR3 residues: CASSSGTQRGDEQFF. DNA for the CDR3: TGCGCCAGCAGCTCCGGGACTCAGCGGGGTGATGAGCAGTTCTTC.

This clone was seen more than once but under ten times. The chain carries TRBV13 and TRBJ2-2; a weak D match, TRBD1 (6 bases). The CDR3 is 15 residues long. V was shortened by 5 bases and J by 2 bases, with 12 bases between the two germline ends. Germline V gives CDR1 PRHDT, CDR2 FYEKMQ (reference sequence). CDR3 sequence reads: CASSVNRANTGELFF. The CDR3 coding sequence is TGTGCCAGCAGCGTAAACAGGGCCAACACCGGGGAGCTGTTTTTT.

This clone was recorded a few times. The gene calls are TRBV7-2 and TRBJ1-2, with D perhaps TRBD1 (6 bases). The germline V gene encodes CDR1 SGHTA and CDR2 FQGNSA. The CDR3 spans 15 residues. V lost 5 bases and J 8 bases, leaving 21 bases between the germline ends. DNA for the CDR3: TGTGCCAGCAGCACAGGACAGTCTAATAGGGGGGGCTACACCTTC. It specifies CASSTGQSNRGGYTF.

This chain connects TRBV7-3 to TRBJ2-7; tentatively, D is TRBD2 (6 bases). CDR3 size: 14 residues. Germline values: CDR1 SGHTA, CDR2 FQGTGA. Trimming shortened V by 4 bases and J by 0 bases, and 10 bases separated the two germline ends. CDR3 loop: CASSSGTHSYEQYF. The CDR3 DNA sequence: TGTGCCAGCAGCTCAGGGACTCACTCCTACGAGCAGTACTTC.

The chain carries TRBV4-1 and TRBJ1-2, with no clear D. V lost 2 bases, J lost 7 bases, and 17 bases lay in between. The CDR3 spans 15 residues. Germline V gene sequence: CDR1 MGHRA, CDR2 YSYEKL. CDR3 loop: CASSQPGRRTGGYTF. The CDR3 bases are TGCGCCAGCAGCCAACCTGGACGGCGTACGGGTGGCTACACCTTC.

The V gene is TRBV2, the J gene TRBJ2-3; no clear D. Trimming shortened V by 3 bases and J by 2 bases, and 3 bases separated the two germline ends. Per germline, CDR1 SNHLY and CDR2 FYNNEI. The CDR3 loop spans 12 amino acids. The CDR3 nucleotides are TGTGCCAGCAGTGAGGCCACAGATACGCAGTATTTT. Protein product: CASSEATDTQYF.

The V call is TRBV30, the J call TRBJ1-2; 7 bases map to TRBD1. There are 15 residues in the CDR3. The J segment lost 2 bases and the V segment lost 1 base, leaving 7 bases of the junction unmatched. Germline V gene lookup returns CDR1 GTSNPN and CDR2 SVGIG (reference sequence). This CDR3 is CAWSGTGLFNYGYTF. The CDR3 nucleotides are TGTGCCTGGAGTGGGACAGGACTTTTCAACTATGGCTACACCTTC.

This chain joins TRBV19 and TRBJ1-1; TRBD1 agrees at 8 bases. The CDR3 is 14 residues long. J was trimmed by 4 bases and V by 6 bases; bases with no gene match: 7. The germline V gene has CDR1 LNHDA and CDR2 SQIVND (reference sequence). The CDR3 nucleotides are TGTGCCAGTAGAAACAGGGGGGGCGGCACTGAAGCTTTCTTT. This sequence encodes CASRNRGGGTEAFF. The full variable domain, with the rest looked up from reference TRBV19 and TRBJ1-1, is DGGITQSPKYLFRKEGQNVTLSCEQNLNHDAMYWYRQDPGQGLRLIYYSQIVNDFQKGDIAEGYSVSREKKESFPLTVTSAQKNPTAFYLCASRNRGGGTEAFFGQGTRLTVV.

The gene calls are TRBV9 and TRBJ2-3; the D gene is possibly TRBD1 (6 bases). The CDR3 contains 15 residues. CDR1 and CDR2 (germline): SGDLS, YYNGEE. Trimming pared 4 bases from V and 2 bases from J, leaving 14 bases between. The DNA of the CDR3 is TGTGCCAGCAGCCGGGACGAGGGGGACACAGATACGCAGTATTTT. Its translation is CASSRDEGDTDTQYF.

V gene TRBV6-6 combines with J gene TRBJ2-5; 12 nucleotides agree with TRBD2. CDR3 length: 16 residues. Trimming removed 5 bases from V and 0 bases from J; junction bases left unmatched: 4. Germline CDR1 reads MNHNY; CDR2 reads SVGAGI (reference sequence). The CDR3 region is CASSTGTSGYQETQYF. CDR3 nucleotide sequence: TGTGCCAGCAGTACTGGGACTAGCGGGTACCAAGAGACCCAGTACTTC.

The chain combines TRBV2 with TRBJ1-5; maybe TRBD1 (6 bases). CDR1 SNHLY and CDR2 FYNNEI come from the germline V gene. Trimming stripped 3 bases from V and 2 bases from J, with 14 bases between. The CDR3 is made up of 16 amino acids. CDR3 DNA: TGTGCCAGCAGTGATCTGGGGGGCGCGGGCAATCAGCCCCAGCATTTT. Its protein product is CASSDLGGAGNQPQHF.

A note on this clone: A much larger clonotype is one base distant, so this may be a read error. The sample has other DNA sequences that encode this CDR3 too. The chain links TRBV7-3 to TRBJ1-1, with D possibly TRBD1 on 5 matching bases. V was trimmed by 4 bases and J by 1 base, leaving 7 bases between them. The CDR3 loop spans 13 amino acids. Germline V gives CDR1 SGHTA, CDR2 FQGTGA. The CDR3 sequence is CASSSGGNTEAFF. In DNA, the CDR3 is TGTGCCAGCAGCTCTGGGGGGAACACTGAAGCTTTCTTT.